This record looks at one TCR beta chain sequence and its context. What it binds is not known. A read error may account for a junction end that differs from germline. Time point reported: week 11, during vaccination. Vaccine doses each comprised 300 ug of mutant IDH1 20-mer peptide, with topical imiquimod. Donor tumors were new WHO grade 3 or 4 IDH1-mutant, ATRX-lost astrocytomas. This sample is drawn from a study of a mutant IDH1 vaccine in newly diagnosed glioma. Study in general: Eight vaccinations went to patients in weeks 1, 3, 5, 7, 11, 15, 19, 23. Before enrollment, patients got radiotherapy alone, temozolomide alone, or mostly the combination. Onset of vaccination occurred 4-6 weeks following radiotherapy alone, or with temozolomide cycles.

Using immunoSEQ multiplex PCR, the repertoire was profiled, and TCRdb retains in-frame clones only, with some absent. The table has about 110,000 clones, roughly 90% seen once. Germline CDR1 SGHKS, CDR2 YYEKEE (reference sequence). The CDR3 has 14 amino acids. This receptor was taken from a woman between 50 and 59 years old with glioma. The V call is TRBV5-5, the J call TRBJ2-2, with D possibly matching TRBD1 (6 bases). The specimen was PBMCs, collected from a glioma patient whose treatment included an IDH1 peptide vaccine. CDR3 bases: TGTGCCAGAAGCTTGGGACAAAACACCGGGGAGCTGTTTTTT. It yields the protein CARSLGQNTGELFF.